The 27 T cell receptor beta chains listed next were all sequenced from one sample in a study of blood T cell repertoires in COVID-19. Generated by immunoSEQ multiplex PCR, the TCRdb table keeps only in-frame clones and is missing some. The sample carries about 180,000 clones, 85% to 90% recorded once. Sequenced: peripheral blood. The origin of the receptors is a man aged 50 to 59 with active or convalescent COVID-19.

V and J are TRBV24-1 and TRBJ1-2; a possible D gene is TRBD1 (5 bases). In germline, CDR1 is KGHDR, CDR2 SFDVKD. CDR3 length: 14 amino acids. V lost 5 bases to trimming and J lost 8 bases, with 17 bases between them. The CDR3 DNA sequence: TGTGCCACCAGTGGAATCTCGGACATCTGGGGCTACACCTTC. This translates into CATSGISDIWGYTF.

The chain has TRBV7-3 and TRBJ2-3; 7 nucleotides match TRBD2. Germline V gene sequence: CDR1 SGHTA, CDR2 FQGTGA. This CDR3 contains 14 residues. Germline trimming cut 5 bases from V and 4 bases from J; bases unmatched to any gene: 6. CDR3 region: CASSPKRDSDTQYF. CDR3 sequence (DNA): TGTGCCAGCAGCCCGAAGCGGGATTCAGATACGCAGTATTTT.

This clone showed up just once. The junction does not match germline at one end; this may be a read error. The V and J genes are TRBV3-1 (or the pseudogene TRBV3-2) and TRBJ2-1, with D possibly TRBD1 on 6 matching bases. Germline assignment: CDR1 LGHDT and CDR2 YNNKEL (reference sequence). CDR3 size: 14 residues. CDR3 region: CASSQDIGDKEQFF. CDR3 DNA: TGTGCCAGCAGCCAAGATATTGGGGACAAGGAGCAGTTCTTC.

The rearrangement links TRBV4-1 to TRBJ2-1; D not certain. The CDR3 spans 14 residues. Germline CDR1 is MGHRA and CDR2 is YSYEKL. V was pared by 4 bases and J by 7 bases, with 14 bases between. The CDR3 loop is CASSPQARGNEQFF. CDR3 sequence (DNA): TGCGCCAGCAGCCCCCAGGCCCGTGGGAATGAGCAGTTCTTC.

The chain combines TRBV4-3 with TRBJ2-7, with D perhaps TRBD2 (5 bases). Germline V gene data show CDR1 as LGHNA and CDR2 as YSLEER. CDR3 length: 17 residues. V was pared by 4 bases and J by 0 bases, with 19 bases between. This CDR3 is CASSRHPSGETSYEQYF. The CDR3 DNA reads TGCGCCAGCAGCCGCCACCCCAGTGGGGAGACCTCCTACGAGCAGTACTTC.

The chain is built from TRBV7-2 and TRBJ2-1, with a weak D call TRBD1 (5 bases). CDR3 length: 14 residues. Germline V CDR1 and CDR2: SGHTA, FQGNSA. Trimming took 5 bases from V and 4 from J, leaving 12 bases between them. CDR3 residues: CASSPRTQYNEQFF. CDR3 sequence (DNA): TGTGCCAGCAGCCCTAGGACACAGTACAATGAGCAGTTCTTC.

The chain joins TRBV11-3 to TRBJ2-7; perhaps TRBD1 as D (6 bases). Germline lookup yields CDR1 SGHNT and CDR2 YENEEA. V was clipped by 5 bases and J by 4 bases, with 9 bases between them. The CDR3 is 12 amino acids. The CDR3 is CASSGRGYEQYF. The CDR3 bases are TGTGCCAGCAGCGGCAGGGGATACGAGCAGTACTTC.

The genes are TRBV2 and TRBJ2-1, with TRBD2 identical over 7 bases. The germline gives CDR1 SNHLY, CDR2 FYNNEI. The CDR3 totals 14 residues. Losses at the gene ends were 8 bases for V and 2 bases for J; bases not matched to a gene: 6. The CDR3 loop reads CASVWEGPYNEQFF. The CDR3 DNA reads TGTGCCAGCGTCTGGGAGGGTCCCTACAATGAGCAGTTCTTC.

The V call is TRBV7-2, the J call TRBJ2-3; 8 bases match TRBD2. CDR1 and CDR2 (germline): SGHTA, FQGNSA. The CDR3 has 15 residues. After removal of 1 base from V and 4 bases from J, the junction contained 4 bases not matched to a gene. The CDR3 loop reads CASSLVRGGADTQYF. The CDR3 DNA sequence: TGTGCCAGCAGCTTAGTACGGGGGGGGGCAGATACGCAGTATTTT.

This clone was seen a few times. The chain is built from TRBV3-1 (or the pseudogene TRBV3-2) and TRBJ1-4; the D gene is possibly TRBD1 (6 bases). The length of the CDR3 is 13 residues. With 2 bases removed from V and 16 bases from J, the gap between germline ends came to 17 bases. Germline CDR1 reads LGHDT; CDR2 reads YNNKEL (reference sequence). CDR3 loop: CASSQSHRDLWFF. The CDR3 coding sequence is TGTGCCAGCAGCCAATCACACAGGGATCTCTGGTTTTTT.

The rearrangement links TRBV27 to TRBJ1-2; D possibly corresponds to TRBD1 (6 bases). Trimming shortened V by 6 bases and J by 7 bases, and 24 bases separated the two germline ends. The CDR3 has 16 residues. Per germline, CDR1 MNHEY and CDR2 SMNVEV (reference sequence). CDR3 nucleotide sequence: TGTGCCAGCAGCCCGAATCGGGGTTGGGGGGGCACTGGCTACACCTTC. It yields the protein CASSPNRGWGGTGYTF.

The rearrangement links TRBV6-4 to TRBJ2-7; 11 bases agree with TRBD1. The V gene end was trimmed by 4 bases and the J gene end by 5 bases; junction bases not matched to a gene: 7. This CDR3 is built from 15 residues. Germline V gene lookup returns CDR1 MRHNA and CDR2 SNTAGT. CDR3 sequence (DNA): TGTGCCAGCAGTGCCCCGGGACAGGGGGTAGACGAGCAGTACTTC. Protein: CASSAPGQGVDEQYF.

This clone showed up just a few times. The rearrangement joins TRBV3-1 (or the pseudogene TRBV3-2) to TRBJ2-7, with D possibly matching TRBD1 (6 bases). The germline V gene encodes CDR1 LGHDT and CDR2 YNNKEL (reference sequence). The CDR3 is 15 amino acids. The ends were cut back, 3 bases at V and 2 bases at J, with 14 bases in the middle. The CDR3 here is CASSQDPRGPYEQYF. Here the CDR3 DNA reads TGTGCCAGCAGCCAGGATCCCAGGGGCCCCTACGAGCAGTACTTC.

The V call is TRBV7-2, the J call TRBJ2-5; 12 bases align to TRBD1. CDR1 and CDR2 from the germline V gene are SGHTA and FQGNSA. J was trimmed by 4 bases and V by 2 bases; bases with no gene match: 5. CDR3 length: 16 amino acids. CDR3 sequence (DNA): TGTGCCAGCAGCTTACTGGGACAGGGGGCGGGAGAGACCCAGTACTTC. Protein sequence: CASSLLGQGAGETQYF.

This clone was counted once. The V and J genes are TRBV7-2 and TRBJ2-7; 12 nucleotides align to TRBD2. Germline V gene sequence: CDR1 SGHTA, CDR2 FQGNSA. After removal of 5 bases from V and 6 bases from J, the junction contained 8 bases not matched to a gene. The CDR3 extends over 15 amino acids. In DNA, the CDR3 is TGTGCCAGCAGCCAAGGGACTAGCGGGTTTGGCGAGCAGTACTTC. It encodes CASSQGTSGFGEQYF.

The rearrangement uses TRBV2 and TRBJ2-3, with no clear D. CDR3 length: 14 residues. Trimming cost V 11 bases and J 0 bases, with 15 bases left between them. From germline, CDR1 is SNHLY and CDR2 FYNNEI. CDR3 loop: CALTGGTSTDTQYF. The CDR3 DNA is TGTGCCTTAACCGGCGGAACTAGCACAGATACGCAGTATTTT. Looking up the rest from reference TRBV2 and TRBJ2-3 gives the full variable domain: EPEVTQTPSHQVTQMGQEVILRCVPISNHLYFYWYRQILGQKVEFLVSFYNNEISEKSEIFDDQFSVERPDGSNFTLKIRSTKLEDSAMYFCALTGGTSTDTQYFGPGTRLTVL.

This chain joins TRBV6-6 and TRBJ2-2; possibly TRBD2 for D (6 bases). Trimming pared 7 bases from V and 7 bases from J, leaving 13 bases between. CDR1 is MNHNY and CDR2 is SVGAGI in the germline V gene (reference sequence). This CDR3 comprises 13 residues. The CDR3 is CASTLGTVGELFF. The DNA of the CDR3 is TGTGCCAGCACCCTCGGGACTGTCGGGGAGCTGTTTTTT.

This chain uses TRBV2 with TRBJ1-1; TRBD1 is a possible D gene (5 bases). CDR3 length: 14 residues. V lost 8 bases and J 2 bases, leaving 15 bases between the germline ends. CDR1 and CDR2 from the germline V gene are SNHLY and FYNNEI. The chain's CDR3 is CASGGDHLNTEAFF. The CDR3 DNA follows: TGTGCCAGCGGGGGGGACCACCTTAACACTGAAGCTTTCTTT.

The rearrangement joins TRBV2 to TRBJ2-1; 13 bases fit TRBD2. Germline trimming cut 6 bases from V and 1 base from J; bases unmatched to any gene: 3. CDR3 length: 16 residues. From germline, CDR1 is SNHLY and CDR2 FYNNEI. The CDR3 DNA reads as TGTGCCAGCAGGAGACTAGCGGGGGGTTCCTACAATGAGCAGTTCTTC. Its translation is CASRRLAGGSYNEQFF.

V and J are TRBV5-4 and TRBJ2-1; D perhaps matches TRBD1 (5 bases). The CDR3 sequence is 13 residues long. Germline V CDR1 and CDR2: SGHNT, YYREEE (reference sequence). V shed 1 base and J shed 7 bases, with 9 bases lying between them. CDR3 sequence: CASSLRTPNEQFF. The CDR3 bases are TGTGCCAGCAGCTTGAGGACACCAAATGAGCAGTTCTTC.

The chain employs TRBV4-2 and TRBJ2-3; a weak D match, TRBD1 (5 bases). CDR3 length equals 15 residues. The V end lost 1 base, the J end lost 0 bases, and 8 bases lay between the germline ends. Germline V lookup: CDR1 LGHNA, CDR2 YNFKEQ. For the CDR3, the DNA is TGTGCCAGCAGCCAAGGACAGTATAGCACAGATACGCAGTATTTT. Protein sequence: CASSQGQYSTDTQYF.

The chain carries TRBV7-6 and TRBJ2-1, with TRBD2 identical over 8 bases. The CDR3 runs 16 residues. The J segment lost 9 bases and the V segment lost 1 base, leaving 11 bases of the junction unmatched. From germline, CDR1 is SGHVS and CDR2 FNYEAQ. CDR3 sequence: CASSLGTSWYQGEQFF. The CDR3 DNA reads TGTGCCAGCAGCTTAGGGACTAGCTGGTACCAGGGTGAGCAGTTCTTC.

The genes are TRBV19 and TRBJ2-2, with D maybe TRBD2 (5 bases). Trimming shortened V by 5 bases and J by 0 bases, and 13 bases separated the two germline ends. The CDR3 loop spans 16 amino acids. Germline CDR1 reads LNHDA; CDR2 reads SQIVND (reference sequence). CDR3 bases: TGTGCCAGTAGTGTCCCAGGAGGATCGAACACCGGGGAGCTGTTTTTT. Its protein is CASSVPGGSNTGELFF.

The chain recombines TRBV2 with TRBJ1-2; D is uncertain. V shed 5 bases and J shed 3 bases, with 4 bases lying between them. Per the germline V gene, CDR1 is SNHLY and CDR2 is FYNNEI. This CDR3 is 11 amino acids long. The CDR3 DNA reads TGTGCCAGCAGTCTACACTATGGCTACACCTTC. It yields the protein CASSLHYGYTF. Complete variable domain (other parts from reference TRBV2 and TRBJ1-2): EPEVTQTPSHQVTQMGQEVILRCVPISNHLYFYWYRQILGQKVEFLVSFYNNEISEKSEIFDDQFSVERPDGSNFTLKIRSTKLEDSAMYFCASSLHYGYTFGSGTRLTVV.

The chain carries TRBV9 and TRBJ2-1; D is possibly TRBD1 (6 bases). V was pared by 6 bases and J by 7 bases, with 20 bases between. The CDR3 loop spans 15 amino acids. The germline V gene has CDR1 SGDLS and CDR2 YYNGEE. As DNA, the CDR3 is TGTGCCAGCAAAAGTGGGGGCTCTCTGGGAAATGAGCAGTTCTTC. Amino acids: CASKSGGSLGNEQFF.

This rearrangement joins TRBV6-5 to TRBJ1-2, with TRBD1 as a possible D gene (6 bases). The CDR3 has 16 residues. Germline CDR1 is MNHEY and CDR2 is SVGAGI. Trimming removed 4 bases at V and 3 bases at J, with 18 bases between. This CDR3 reads CASSSTGGLRDYGYTF. For the CDR3, the DNA is TGTGCCAGCAGTTCCACGGGGGGGCTACGGGACTATGGCTACACCTTC.

This chain links TRBV11-2 with TRBJ2-5; 8 positions agree with TRBD1. From germline, CDR1 is SGHAT and CDR2 FQNNGV. The CDR3 loop spans 14 amino acids. Unmatched junction bases numbered 9, after V lost 7 bases and J lost 5 bases. The CDR3 nucleotides are TGTGCCAGCACCCCGGACAGGGTGGGCGAGACCCAGTACTTC. This encodes CASTPDRVGETQYF.